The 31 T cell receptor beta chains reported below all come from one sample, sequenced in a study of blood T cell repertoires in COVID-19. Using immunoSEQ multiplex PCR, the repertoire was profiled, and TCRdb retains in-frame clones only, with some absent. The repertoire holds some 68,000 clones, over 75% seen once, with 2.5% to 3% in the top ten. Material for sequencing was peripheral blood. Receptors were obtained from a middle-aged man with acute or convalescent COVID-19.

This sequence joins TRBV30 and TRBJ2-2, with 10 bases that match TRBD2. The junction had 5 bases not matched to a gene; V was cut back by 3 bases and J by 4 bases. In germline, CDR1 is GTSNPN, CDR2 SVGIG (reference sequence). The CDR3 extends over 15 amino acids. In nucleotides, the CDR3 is TGTGCCTGGAGCCCCGGACTAGCGGTCACCGGGGAGCTGTTTTTT. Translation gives CAWSPGLAVTGELFF.

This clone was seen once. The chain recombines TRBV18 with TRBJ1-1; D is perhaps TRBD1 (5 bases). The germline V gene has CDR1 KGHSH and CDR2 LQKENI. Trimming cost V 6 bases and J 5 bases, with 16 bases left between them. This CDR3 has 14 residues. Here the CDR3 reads CASSQSEGRTEAFF. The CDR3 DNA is TGTGCCAGCTCGCAAAGCGAGGGGAGGACTGAAGCTTTCTTT.

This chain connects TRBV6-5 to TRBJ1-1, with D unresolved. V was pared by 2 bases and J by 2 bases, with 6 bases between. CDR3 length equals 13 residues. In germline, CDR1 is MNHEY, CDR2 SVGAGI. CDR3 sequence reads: CASSYQRNTEAFF. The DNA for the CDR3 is TGTGCCAGCAGTTACCAGCGCAACACTGAAGCTTTCTTT.

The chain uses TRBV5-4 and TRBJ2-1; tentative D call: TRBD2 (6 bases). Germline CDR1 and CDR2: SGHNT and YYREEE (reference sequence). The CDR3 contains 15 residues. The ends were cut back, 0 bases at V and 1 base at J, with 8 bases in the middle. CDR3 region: CASSLGLGSYNEQFF. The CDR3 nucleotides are TGTGCCAGCAGCTTGGGACTAGGTTCCTACAATGAGCAGTTCTTC.

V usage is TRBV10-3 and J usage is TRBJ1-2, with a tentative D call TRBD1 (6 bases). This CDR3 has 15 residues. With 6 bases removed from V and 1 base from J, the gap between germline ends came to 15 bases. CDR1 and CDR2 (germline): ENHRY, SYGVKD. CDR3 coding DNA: TGTGCCATCAGCACAAGAACAGGGATTAACTATGGCTACACCTTC. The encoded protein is CAISTRTGINYGYTF.

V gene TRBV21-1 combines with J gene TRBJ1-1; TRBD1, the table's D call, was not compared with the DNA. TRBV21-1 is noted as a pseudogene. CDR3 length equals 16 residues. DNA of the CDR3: TGTGCCAGCAGCAATGAGACAGGGCGACGTGACACTGAAGCTTTCTTT. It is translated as CASSNETGRRDTEAFF.

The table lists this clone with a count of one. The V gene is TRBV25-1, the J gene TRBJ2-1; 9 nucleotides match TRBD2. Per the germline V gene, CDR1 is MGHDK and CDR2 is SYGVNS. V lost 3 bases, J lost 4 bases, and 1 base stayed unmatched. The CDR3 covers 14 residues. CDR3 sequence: CASSDLAGYNEQFF. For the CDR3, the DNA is TGTGCCAGCAGTGATCTAGCGGGATACAATGAGCAGTTCTTC.

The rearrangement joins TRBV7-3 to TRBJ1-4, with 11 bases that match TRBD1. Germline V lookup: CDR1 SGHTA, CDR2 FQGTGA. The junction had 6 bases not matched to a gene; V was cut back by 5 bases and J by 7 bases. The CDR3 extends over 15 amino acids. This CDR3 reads CASSPTGTGGEKLFF. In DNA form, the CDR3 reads TGTGCCAGCAGCCCAACTGGGACAGGGGGTGAAAAACTGTTTTTT.

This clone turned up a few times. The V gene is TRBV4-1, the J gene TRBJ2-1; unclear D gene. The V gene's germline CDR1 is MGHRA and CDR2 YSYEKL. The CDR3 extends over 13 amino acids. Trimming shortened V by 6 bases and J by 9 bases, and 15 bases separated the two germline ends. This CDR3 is CASSRSSAIEQFF. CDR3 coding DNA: TGCGCCAGCAGTCGATCTTCAGCGATTGAGCAGTTCTTC.

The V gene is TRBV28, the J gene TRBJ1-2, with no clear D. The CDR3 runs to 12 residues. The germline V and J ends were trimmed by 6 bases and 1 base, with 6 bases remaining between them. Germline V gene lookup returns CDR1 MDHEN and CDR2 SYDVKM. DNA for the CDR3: TGTGCCAGCAGCAACAGTAACTATGGCTACACCTTC. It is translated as CASSNSNYGYTF.

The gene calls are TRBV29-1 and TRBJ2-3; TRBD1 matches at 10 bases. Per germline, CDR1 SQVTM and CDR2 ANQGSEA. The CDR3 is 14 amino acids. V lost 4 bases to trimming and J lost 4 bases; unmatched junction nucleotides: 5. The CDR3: CSVGGTGVSDTQYF. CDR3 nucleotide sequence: TGCAGCGTTGGTGGGACAGGGGTATCAGATACGCAGTATTTT.

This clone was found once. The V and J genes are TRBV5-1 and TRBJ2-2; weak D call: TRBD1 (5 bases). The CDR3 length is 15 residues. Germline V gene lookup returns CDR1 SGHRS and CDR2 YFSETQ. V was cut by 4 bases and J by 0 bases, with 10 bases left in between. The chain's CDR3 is CASSPDSANTGELFF. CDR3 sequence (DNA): TGCGCCAGCAGCCCCGACAGCGCGAACACCGGGGAGCTGTTTTTT.

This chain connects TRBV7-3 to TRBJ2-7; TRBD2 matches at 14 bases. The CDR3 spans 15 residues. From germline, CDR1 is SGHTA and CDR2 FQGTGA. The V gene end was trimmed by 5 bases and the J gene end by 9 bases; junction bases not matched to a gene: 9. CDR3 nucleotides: TGTGCCAGCAGCCCAGTTGGGACTAGCGGGAGTAGGCAGTACTTC. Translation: CASSPVGTSGSRQYF.

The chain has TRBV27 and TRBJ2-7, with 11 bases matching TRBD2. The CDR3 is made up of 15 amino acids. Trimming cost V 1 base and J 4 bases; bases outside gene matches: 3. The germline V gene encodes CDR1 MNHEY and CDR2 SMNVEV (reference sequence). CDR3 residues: CASSLLASGRYEQYF. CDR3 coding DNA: TGTGCCAGCAGTTTATTAGCTAGCGGGAGGTACGAGCAGTACTTC.

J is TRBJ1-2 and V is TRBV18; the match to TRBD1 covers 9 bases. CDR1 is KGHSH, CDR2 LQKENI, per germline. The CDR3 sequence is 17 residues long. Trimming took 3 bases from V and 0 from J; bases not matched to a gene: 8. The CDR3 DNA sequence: TGTGCCAGCTCACCTACACAGGGGGCGAACGCTAACTATGGCTACACCTTC. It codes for CASSPTQGANANYGYTF.

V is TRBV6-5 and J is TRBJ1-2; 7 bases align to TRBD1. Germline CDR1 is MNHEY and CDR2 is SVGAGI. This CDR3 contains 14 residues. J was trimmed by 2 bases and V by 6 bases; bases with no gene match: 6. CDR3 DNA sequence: TGTGCCAGCAGCGTTGGGACAGACAACTATGGCTACACCTTC. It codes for CASSVGTDNYGYTF.

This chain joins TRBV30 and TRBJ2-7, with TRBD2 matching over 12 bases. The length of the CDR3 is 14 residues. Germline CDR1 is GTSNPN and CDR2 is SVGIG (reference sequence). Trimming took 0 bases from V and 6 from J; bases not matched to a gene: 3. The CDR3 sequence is CAWSVGLAGLEQYV. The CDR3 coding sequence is TGTGCCTGGAGTGTAGGACTAGCGGGGCTCGAGCAGTACGTC.

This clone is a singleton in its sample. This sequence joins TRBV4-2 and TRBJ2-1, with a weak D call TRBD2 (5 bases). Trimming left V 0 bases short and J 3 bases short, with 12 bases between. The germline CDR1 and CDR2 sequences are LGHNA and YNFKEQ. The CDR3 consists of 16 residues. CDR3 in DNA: TGTGCCAGCAGCCAAGACCGTAGCGCGTACTACAATGAGCAGTTCTTC. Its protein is CASSQDRSAYYNEQFF.

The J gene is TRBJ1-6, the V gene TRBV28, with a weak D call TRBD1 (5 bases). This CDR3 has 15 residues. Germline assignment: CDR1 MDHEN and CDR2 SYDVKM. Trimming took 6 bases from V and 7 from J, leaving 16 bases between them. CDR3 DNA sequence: TGTGCCAGCAGGGGGCGGACGGGCGCCAATTCACCCCTCCACTTT. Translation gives CASRGRTGANSPLHF.

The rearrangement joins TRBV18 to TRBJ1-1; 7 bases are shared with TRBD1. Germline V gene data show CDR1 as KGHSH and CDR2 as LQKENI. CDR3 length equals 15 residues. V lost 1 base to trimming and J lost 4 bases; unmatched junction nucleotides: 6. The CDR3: CASSPLSSGGTEAFF. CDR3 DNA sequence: TGTGCCAGCTCACCACTGAGTTCAGGGGGCACTGAAGCTTTCTTT.

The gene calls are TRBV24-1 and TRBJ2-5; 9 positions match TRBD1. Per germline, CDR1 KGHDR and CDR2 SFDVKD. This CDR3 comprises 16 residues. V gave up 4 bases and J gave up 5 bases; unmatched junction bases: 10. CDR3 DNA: TGTGCCACCAGTGAGGGGGGGACAGGGAGTTCGGAGACCCAGTACTTC. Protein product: CATSEGGTGSSETQYF.

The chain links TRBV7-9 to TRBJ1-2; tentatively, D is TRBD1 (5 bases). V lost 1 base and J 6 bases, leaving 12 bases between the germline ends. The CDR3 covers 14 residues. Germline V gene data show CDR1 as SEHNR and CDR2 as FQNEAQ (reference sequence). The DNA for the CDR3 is TGTGCCAGCAGCTTAGAGGCGTCAGGGAATGGCTACACCTTC. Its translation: CASSLEASGNGYTF.

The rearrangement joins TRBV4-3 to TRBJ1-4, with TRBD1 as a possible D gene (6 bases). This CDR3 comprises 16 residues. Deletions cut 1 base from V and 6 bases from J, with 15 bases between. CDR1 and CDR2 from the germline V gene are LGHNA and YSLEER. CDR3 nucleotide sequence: TGCGCCAGCAGCCAAGCACCCGCAGGGGTAGATGAAAAACTGTTTTTT. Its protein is CASSQAPAGVDEKLFF.

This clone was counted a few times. CDR3 region: CASSPPESQNTGELFF. The CDR3, as DNA: TGTGCCAGCTCACCACCGGAGTCGCAGAACACCGGGGAGCTGTTTTTT. The chain is built from TRBV18 and TRBJ2-2; no definite D call. Trimming took 0 bases from V and 1 from J, leaving 9 bases between them. Germline V gene data show CDR1 as KGHSH and CDR2 as LQKENI. The CDR3 spans 16 residues.

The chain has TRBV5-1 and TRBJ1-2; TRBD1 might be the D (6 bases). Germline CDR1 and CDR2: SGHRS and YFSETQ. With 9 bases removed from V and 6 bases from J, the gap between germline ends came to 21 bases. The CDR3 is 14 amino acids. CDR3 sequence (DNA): TGCGCCACCGCCAAAGGAACAGGGTTAGATGGCTACACCTTC. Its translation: CATAKGTGLDGYTF.

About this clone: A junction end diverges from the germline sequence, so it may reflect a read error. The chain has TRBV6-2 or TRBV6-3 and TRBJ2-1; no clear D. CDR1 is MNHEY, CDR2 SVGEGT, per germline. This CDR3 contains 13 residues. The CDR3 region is CASSYLSSNEQFF. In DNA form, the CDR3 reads TGTGCCAGTAGTTACTTATCCAGCAATGAGCAGTTCTTC.

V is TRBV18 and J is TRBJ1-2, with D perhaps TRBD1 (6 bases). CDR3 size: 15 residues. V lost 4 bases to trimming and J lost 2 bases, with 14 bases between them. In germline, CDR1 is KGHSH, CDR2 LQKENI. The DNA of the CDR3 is TGTGCCAGCTCACAAACCGGGACAACCAACTATGGCTACACCTTC. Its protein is CASSQTGTTNYGYTF.

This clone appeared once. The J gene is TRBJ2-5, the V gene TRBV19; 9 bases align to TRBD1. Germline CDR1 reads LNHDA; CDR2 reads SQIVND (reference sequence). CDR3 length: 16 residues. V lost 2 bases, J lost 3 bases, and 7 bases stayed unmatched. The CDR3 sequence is CASSIRGGQGKETQYF. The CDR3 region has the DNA TGTGCCAGTAGTATACGCGGGGGACAGGGAAAAGAGACCCAGTACTTC.

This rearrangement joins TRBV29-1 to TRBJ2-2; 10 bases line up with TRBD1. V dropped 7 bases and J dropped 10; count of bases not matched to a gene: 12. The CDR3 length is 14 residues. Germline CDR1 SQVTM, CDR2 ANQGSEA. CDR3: CSGRTGGTPSELFF. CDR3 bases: TGCAGCGGACGGACAGGGGGTACGCCGTCGGAGCTGTTTTTT.

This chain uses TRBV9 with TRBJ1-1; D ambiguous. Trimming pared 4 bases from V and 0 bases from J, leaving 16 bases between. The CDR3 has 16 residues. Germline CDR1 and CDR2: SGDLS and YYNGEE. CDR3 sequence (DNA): TGTGCCAGCAGCCCAGACACCGGGAGGTTGAACACTGAAGCTTTCTTT. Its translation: CASSPDTGRLNTEAFF.

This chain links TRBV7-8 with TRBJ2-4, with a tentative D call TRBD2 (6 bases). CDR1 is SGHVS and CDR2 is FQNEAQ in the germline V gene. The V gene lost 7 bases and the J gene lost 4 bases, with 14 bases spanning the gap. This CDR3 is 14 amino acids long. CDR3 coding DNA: TGTGCCAGCACCCCACCGGGACTGAAAAACATTCAGTACTTC. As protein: CASTPPGLKNIQYF.